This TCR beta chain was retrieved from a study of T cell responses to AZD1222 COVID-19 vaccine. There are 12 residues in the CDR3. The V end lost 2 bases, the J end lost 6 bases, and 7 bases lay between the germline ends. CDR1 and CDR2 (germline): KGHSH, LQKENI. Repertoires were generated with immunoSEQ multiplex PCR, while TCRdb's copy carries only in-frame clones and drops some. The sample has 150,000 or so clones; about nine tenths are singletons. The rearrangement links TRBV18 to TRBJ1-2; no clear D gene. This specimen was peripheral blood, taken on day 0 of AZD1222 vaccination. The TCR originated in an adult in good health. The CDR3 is CASSPAGDGYTF. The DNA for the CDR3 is TGTGCCAGCTCACCAGCGGGCGATGGCTACACCTTC.